This T cell receptor (beta chain) was observed in a study of OX40 agonist ivuxolimab in advanced cancers. The wider study: At 0.01 to 10 mg/kg, ivuxolimab was administered intravenously to patients every 2 weeks. Dose-escalation cases comprised hepatocellular carcinoma, melanoma, renal cell or head and neck cancer.

The sampling schedule covered blood at baseline, cycle 4 day 1, and cycle 7 day 1. Some clones are missing from TCRdb's copy, which holds only in-frame ones; the method was immunoSEQ multiplex PCR. The table includes about 100,000 clones, 94% detected once. The CDR3 totals 15 residues. With 2 bases removed from V and 4 bases from J, the gap between germline ends came to 13 bases. The V gene's germline CDR1 is LNHDA and CDR2 SQIVND (reference sequence). The chain has TRBV19 and TRBJ2-3; D is perhaps TRBD2 (5 bases). This clonotype was sampled from an adult with an advanced solid tumor such as melanoma, head and neck, liver or kidney cancer. The sample in question was CD4+ or CD8+ T cells sorted from blood, obtained in a trial of the OX40 agonist ivuxolimab. CDR3 nucleotide sequence: TGTGCCAGTAGTATACGTAGCGCCTTCCCAGATACGCAGTATTTT. This sequence encodes CASSIRSAFPDTQYF.